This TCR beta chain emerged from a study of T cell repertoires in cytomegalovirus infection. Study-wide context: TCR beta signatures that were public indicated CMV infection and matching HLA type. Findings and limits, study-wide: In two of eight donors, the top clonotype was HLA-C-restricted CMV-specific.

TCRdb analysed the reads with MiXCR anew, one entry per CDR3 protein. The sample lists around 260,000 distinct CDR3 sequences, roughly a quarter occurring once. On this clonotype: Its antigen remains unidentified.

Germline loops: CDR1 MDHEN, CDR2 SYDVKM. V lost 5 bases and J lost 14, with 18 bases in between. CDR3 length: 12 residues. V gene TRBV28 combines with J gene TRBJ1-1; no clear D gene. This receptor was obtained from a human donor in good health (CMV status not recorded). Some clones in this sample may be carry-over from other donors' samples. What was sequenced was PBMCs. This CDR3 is CASSPPGSVGFF. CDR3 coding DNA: TGTGCCAGCAGTCCCCCCGGCAGCGTAGGATTCTTT.